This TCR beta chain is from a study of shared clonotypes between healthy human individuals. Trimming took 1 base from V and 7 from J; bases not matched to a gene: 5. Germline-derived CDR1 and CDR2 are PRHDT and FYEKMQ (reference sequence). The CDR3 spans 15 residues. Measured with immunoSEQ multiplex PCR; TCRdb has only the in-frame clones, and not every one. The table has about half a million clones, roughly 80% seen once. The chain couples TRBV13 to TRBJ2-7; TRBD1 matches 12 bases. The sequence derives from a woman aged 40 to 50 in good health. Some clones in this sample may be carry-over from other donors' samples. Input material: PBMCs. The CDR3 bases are TGTGCCAGCAGCTTAGCGGGACAGGGGGCGGGGGAGCAGTACTTC. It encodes CASSLAGQGAGEQYF.